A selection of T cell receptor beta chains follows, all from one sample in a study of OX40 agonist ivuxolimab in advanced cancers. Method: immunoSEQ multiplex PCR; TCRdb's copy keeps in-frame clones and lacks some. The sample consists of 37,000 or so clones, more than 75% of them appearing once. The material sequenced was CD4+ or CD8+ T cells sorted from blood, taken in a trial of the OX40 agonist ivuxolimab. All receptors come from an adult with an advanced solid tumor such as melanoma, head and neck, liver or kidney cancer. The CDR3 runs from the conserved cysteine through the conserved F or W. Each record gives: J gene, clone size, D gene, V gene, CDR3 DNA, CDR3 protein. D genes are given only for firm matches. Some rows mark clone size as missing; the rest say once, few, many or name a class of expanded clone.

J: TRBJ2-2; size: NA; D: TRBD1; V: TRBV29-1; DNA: TGCGTCGGGACAGCTATCACCGGGGAGCTGTTTTTT; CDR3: CVGTAITGELFF
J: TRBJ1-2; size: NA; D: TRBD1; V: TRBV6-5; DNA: TGTGCCAGCAGAGACAGGGGGTGGAACTATGGCTACACCTTC; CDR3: CASRDRGWNYGYTF
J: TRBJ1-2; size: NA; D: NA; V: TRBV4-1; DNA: TGCGCCAGCAGCCAAGATCCCCAGTCACTCTATGGCTACACCTTC; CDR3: CASSQDPQSLYGYTF
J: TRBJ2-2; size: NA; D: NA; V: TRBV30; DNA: TGTGCCTGGAGTGTAACCGAAACCGGGGAGCTGTTTTTT; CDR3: CAWSVTETGELFF
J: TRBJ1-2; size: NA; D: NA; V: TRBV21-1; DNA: TGTGCCAGCAGCCGACGAATCGGACAGATTATTAACTATGGCTACACCTTC; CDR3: CASSRRIGQIINYGYTF
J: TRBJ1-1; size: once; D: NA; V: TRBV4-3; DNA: TGCGCCAGCAGCCAAGATAGGACACGGGGAGGGACTGAAGCTTTCTTT; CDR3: CASSQDRTRGGTEAFF
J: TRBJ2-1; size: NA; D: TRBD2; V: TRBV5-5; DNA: TGTGCCAGCAGCTTAGTAGCGGGGGGCCTTTACAATGAGCAGTTCTTC; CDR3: CASSLVAGGLYNEQFF
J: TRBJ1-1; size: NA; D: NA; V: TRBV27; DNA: TGTGCCAGCACTTCTTCGGGGCCGAACACTGAAGCTTTCTTT; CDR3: CASTSSGPNTEAFF
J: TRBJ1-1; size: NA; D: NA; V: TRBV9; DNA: TGTGCCAGCAGCGTAGATTACAGTCTGAACACTGAAGCTTTCTTT; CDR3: CASSVDYSLNTEAFF
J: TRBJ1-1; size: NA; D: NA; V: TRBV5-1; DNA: TGCGCCAGCAAAGGCTTAACTGAAGCTTTCTTT; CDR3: CASKGLTEAFF